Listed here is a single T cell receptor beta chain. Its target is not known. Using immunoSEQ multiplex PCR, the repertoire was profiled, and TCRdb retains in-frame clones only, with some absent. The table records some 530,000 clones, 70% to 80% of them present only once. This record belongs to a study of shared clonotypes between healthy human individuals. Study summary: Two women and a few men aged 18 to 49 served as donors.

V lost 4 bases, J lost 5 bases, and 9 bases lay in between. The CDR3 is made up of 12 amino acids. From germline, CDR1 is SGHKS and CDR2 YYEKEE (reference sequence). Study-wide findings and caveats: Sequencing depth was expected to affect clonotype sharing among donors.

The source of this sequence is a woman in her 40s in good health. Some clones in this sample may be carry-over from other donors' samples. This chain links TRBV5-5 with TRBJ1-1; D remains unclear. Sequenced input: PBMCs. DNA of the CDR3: TGTGCCAGCAGCGCAGTAGGGACTGAAGCTTTCTTT. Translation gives CASSAVGTEAFF. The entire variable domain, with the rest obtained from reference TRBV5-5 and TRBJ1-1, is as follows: DAGVTQSPTHLIKTRGQQVTLRCSPISGHKSVSWYQQVLGQGPQFIFQYYEKEERGRGNFPDRFSARQFPNYSSELNVNALLLGDSALYLCASSAVGTEAFFGQGTRLTVV.